The 16 T cell receptor beta chains below all came from one sample that was sequenced in a study of T cells after yellow fever vaccination. Using its own MiXCR run on the 5' RACE reads, TCRdb lists one record per CDR3 protein. The data contain around 250,000 distinct CDR3 sequences, roughly 5.2% of them singletons. The specimen was CD4+ T cells sorted from PBMCs, collected on the day of the yellow fever booster vaccination. The receptor set was obtained from a man between 18 and 35 years old who received the YFV17D yellow fever vaccine.

This clonotype showed up just a few times. CDR3: CASSRYWGAYEQYF. CDR3 nucleotide sequence: TGTGCCAGCAGTCGCTATTGGGGGGCCTACGAGCAGTACTTC. The chain couples TRBV6-2 or TRBV6-3 to TRBJ2-7, with D possibly being TRBD2 (6 bases). The CDR3 loop spans 14 amino acids. The germline V and J ends were trimmed by 5 bases and 2 bases, with 13 bases remaining between them. Per germline, CDR1 MNHEY and CDR2 SVGEGT.

J is TRBJ2-3 and V is TRBV4-1; D ambiguous. The CDR3 contains 18 residues. Trimming cost V 4 bases and J 0 bases, with 20 bases left between them. The germline V gene encodes CDR1 MGHRA and CDR2 YSYEKL. CDR3 in amino acids: CASSRESSPGLSTDTQYF. The CDR3, as DNA: TGCGCCAGCAGCCGAGAATCTAGTCCGGGCCTAAGCACAGATACGCAGTATTTT.

This clonotype was detected many times. One junction end does not reproduce the germline sequence, and a read error may be involved. J is TRBJ2-1 and V is TRBV5-1; perhaps TRBD2 as D (5 bases). The CDR3 loop spans 13 amino acids. Per germline, CDR1 SGHRS and CDR2 YFSETQ. The CDR3 DNA reads TGTGCCAGCAGCCTCGGGGCCTACAATGAGCAGTTCTTC. This codes for CASSLGAYNEQFF.

This clonotype was recorded many times. The chain joins TRBV4-2 to TRBJ2-2, with 7 bases that match TRBD2. Germline V gives CDR1 LGHNA, CDR2 YNFKEQ. This CDR3 has 18 amino acids. V was clipped by 0 bases and J by 0 bases; unmatched bases: 7. In DNA form, the CDR3 reads TGTGCCAGCAGCCAAGAGGCCCCCAGCGGGGCGAACACCGGGGAGCTGTTTTTT. Translation: CASSQEAPSGANTGELFF.

The V gene is TRBV4-3, the J gene TRBJ2-1; D remains ambiguous. V lost 3 bases and J lost 5, with 2 bases in between. Germline assignment: CDR1 LGHNA and CDR2 YSLEER. This CDR3 spans 11 amino acids. CDR3 nucleotides: TGCGCCAGCAGCCACCACAATGAGCAGTTCTTC. As protein: CASSHHNEQFF.

The CDR3 nucleotides read TGTGCCAGCAACCTAGCGGGGGGGTCCTACAATGAGCAGTTCTTC. Its translation: CASNLAGGSYNEQFF. V usage is TRBV6-5 and J usage is TRBJ2-1; 12 positions match TRBD2. In germline, CDR1 is MNHEY, CDR2 SVGAGI. V shed 7 bases, J shed 1 base, and the junction held 2 bases outside the gene matches. The CDR3 spans 15 residues.

The rearrangement joins TRBV25-1 to TRBJ1-2; the match to TRBD1 covers 8 bases. The CDR3 is 14 amino acids. CDR1 is MGHDK and CDR2 is SYGVNS in the germline V gene. J lost 3 bases, V lost 4 bases, and 4 bases had no gene match. CDR3: CASSVGGQDYGYTF. CDR3 nucleotides: TGTGCCAGCAGTGTGGGGGGACAGGACTATGGCTACACCTTC.

Ten or more counts support this clonotype. This chain uses TRBV6-1 with TRBJ2-5; D gene ambiguous. The V end lost 4 bases, the J end lost 1 base, and 7 bases lay between the germline ends. The CDR3 consists of 13 residues. The germline V gene encodes CDR1 MNHNS and CDR2 SASEGT. CDR3 DNA sequence: TGTGCCAGCAGTGGGTCTGTCCAAGAGACCCAGTACTTC. This translates into CASSGSVQETQYF.

The table lists this clonotype with a few counts. This chain uses TRBV5-1 with TRBJ2-1; 12 nucleotides line up with TRBD2. V lost 0 bases and J lost 8; bases outside the gene matches: 6. Germline V lookup: CDR1 SGHRS, CDR2 YFSETQ. The CDR3 totals 16 residues. Here the CDR3 DNA reads TGCGCCAGCAGCTTGGTGCTAGCGGGGGGGCGATATGAGCAGTTCTTC. It codes for CASSLVLAGGRYEQFF. Variable domain in full (rest from reference TRBV5-1 and TRBJ2-1): KAGVTQTPRYLIKTRGQQVTLSCSPISGHRSVSWYQQTPGQGLQFLFEYFSETQRNKGNFPGRFSGRQFSNSRSEMNVSTLELGDSALYLCASSLVLAGGRYEQFFGPGTRLTVL.

The chain is built from TRBV4-3 and TRBJ1-2; D is unresolved. Trimming shortened V by 0 bases and J by 4 bases, and 12 bases separated the two germline ends. CDR1 is LGHNA and CDR2 is YSLEER in the germline V gene. This CDR3 spans 15 amino acids. The CDR3 here is CASSQEGRSGYGYTF. The CDR3 DNA sequence: TGCGCCAGCAGCCAAGAAGGCAGGTCGGGCTATGGCTACACCTTC.

The table lists this clonotype with a few counts. The genes are TRBV5-1 and TRBJ2-3, with 8 positions matching TRBD2. This CDR3 has 16 amino acids. CDR1 SGHRS and CDR2 YFSETQ come from the germline V gene. The ends lost 1 base at V and 2 bases at J; junction bases unmatched: 6. CDR3 in amino acids: CASSLQLAELTDTQYF. The CDR3, as DNA: TGCGCCAGCAGCTTGCAACTAGCGGAGCTCACAGATACGCAGTATTTT.

Many counts were recorded for this clonotype. The rearrangement joins TRBV12-3 or TRBV12-4 to TRBJ1-1; D is uncertain. Trimming left V 4 bases short and J 6 bases short, with 12 bases between. The CDR3 is 13 residues long. In nucleotides, the CDR3 is TGTGCCAGCAGTTGGACGGAGTTGGCTGAAGCTTTCTTT. This gives the protein CASSWTELAEAFF.

This clonotype was found many times. The V and J genes are TRBV7-2 and TRBJ2-3; D unresolved. The CDR3 runs 14 residues. V dropped 3 bases and J dropped 2 bases, with 9 bases sitting between them. Germline CDR1 reads SGHTA; CDR2 reads FQGNSA. The CDR3 bases are TGTGCCAGCAGCTTGGGCAGTTCCACAGATACGCAGTATTTT. This translates into CASSLGSSTDTQYF.

This clonotype appeared a few times. The chain couples TRBV5-1 to TRBJ2-5, with 9 bases fitting TRBD1. The CDR3 runs to 14 residues. Trimming took 5 bases from V and 2 from J; bases not matched to a gene: 4. Germline V gene sequence: CDR1 SGHRS, CDR2 YFSETQ. DNA of the CDR3: TGCGCCAGCAGATTACAGGGGGCTCAAGAGACCCAGTACTTC. Its translation: CASRLQGAQETQYF. The variable domain in full, completed from reference TRBV5-1 and TRBJ2-5, reads KAGVTQTPRYLIKTRGQQVTLSCSPISGHRSVSWYQQTPGQGLQFLFEYFSETQRNKGNFPGRFSGRQFSNSRSEMNVSTLELGDSALYLCASRLQGAQETQYFGPGTRLLVL.

In its sample, this clonotype was seen a few times. The chain carries TRBV5-6 and TRBJ1-1; no definite D call. Germline values: CDR1 SGHDT, CDR2 YYEEEE. This CDR3 region has 12 residues. The V end lost 7 bases, the J end lost 1 base, and 8 bases lay between the germline ends. As DNA, the CDR3 is TGTGCCAGCGGGGATCAGAACACTGAAGCTTTCTTT. Protein sequence: CASGDQNTEAFF.

This chain joins TRBV27 and TRBJ2-3; TRBD2 agrees at 8 bases. The CDR3 is made up of 17 amino acids. Germline CDR1 is MNHEY and CDR2 is SMNVEV (reference sequence). V was pared by 2 bases and J by 0 bases, with 7 bases of the junction left unmatched. The CDR3 protein is CASSLGILAGSTDTQYF. CDR3 coding DNA: TGTGCCAGCAGTTTAGGGATTTTAGCGGGAAGCACAGATACGCAGTATTTT.